Listed here is a single T cell receptor (beta chain). Antigen specificity is unknown. Germline loops: CDR1 MDHEN, CDR2 SYDVKM. The CDR3 is made up of 18 amino acids. The trim removed 5 bases at V and 5 bases at J, leaving 13 bases unmatched. These data come from a study of cytomegalovirus exposure and HLA in healthy donors. PCR primers comprised 60 Vbeta and 13 Jbeta primers. Source study methods: Later reanalysis found tens of millions of unique TCR beta chains, roughly 10 million of them shared. TCRdb's table, derived via immunoSEQ multiplex PCR, lists solely in-frame clones and lacks some. V and J calls and clone size are copied from that table; D and trimming were computed from the DNA. The top ten clones hold 1% of a sample with over 150,000 clones, 85% of them seen once. Study outcomes and limitations: Using the classifier, cytomegalovirus status was reportedly diagnosed with high specificity and sensitivity. What a later analysis reportedly showed was that an Asian-associated ancestry cluster had fewer N-insertions than the approximately 700-donor mean. For presence/absence analyses, sequencing depth was assumed to be roughly uniform across donors.

The clonotype originates from a boy aged 2 to 10 in good health and CMV-seronegative. The V call is TRBV28, the J call TRBJ1-6; the match to TRBD1 covers 9 bases. The specimen sequenced was PBMCs. This CDR3 reads CASSPLWTGARNNSPLHF. The DNA for the CDR3 is TGTGCCAGCAGTCCTCTCTGGACAGGGGCGAGGAATAATTCACCCCTCCACTTT.